These 25 T cell receptor beta chains were sequenced from one sample in a study of blood T cell repertoires in COVID-19. Sequenced by immunoSEQ multiplex PCR; TCRdb stores in-frame clones only, minus some. The sample records roughly 97,000 clones, 91% being singletons. The sequencing input was peripheral blood. The receptors derive from a human donor in a cohort sampled during active COVID-19.

The J gene is TRBJ1-5, the V gene TRBV6-6; D is unresolved. The CDR3 sequence is 15 residues long. CDR1 and CDR2 (germline): MNHNY, SVGAGI (reference sequence). Trimming removed 8 bases at V and 1 base at J, with 15 bases between. The CDR3: CASSRTEESNQPQHF. The CDR3 bases are TGTGCCAGCTCCCGCACAGAAGAAAGCAATCAGCCCCAGCATTTT.

The V call is TRBV6-5, the J call TRBJ1-5; the D gene is possibly TRBD1 (6 bases). Germline CDR1 is MNHEY and CDR2 is SVGAGI. V gave up 5 bases and J gave up 1 base, with 12 bases separating them. CDR3 length: 15 amino acids. Here the CDR3 reads CASSIMTGSNQPQHF. CDR3 in DNA: TGTGCCAGCAGTATCATGACAGGAAGCAATCAGCCCCAGCATTTT.

For this clone: The same CDR3 also results from other DNA sequences found in this sample. The CDR3 here is CASSQDPRGSYEQYF. The CDR3 region has the DNA TGCGCCAGCAGCCAAGACCCCAGGGGGTCCTACGAGCAGTACTTC. The rearrangement uses TRBV4-1 and TRBJ2-7; TRBD1 aligns across 7 bases. The CDR3 has 15 residues. V shed 0 bases, J shed 1 base, and the junction held 3 bases outside the gene matches. Germline V gives CDR1 MGHRA, CDR2 YSYEKL.

The J gene is TRBJ2-7, the V gene TRBV9; 10 bases are a match to TRBD1. Germline V gene lookup returns CDR1 SGDLS and CDR2 YYNGEE. Losses at the gene ends were 2 bases for V and 6 bases for J; bases not matched to a gene: 5. The CDR3 is 14 residues long. The CDR3 DNA follows: TGTGCCAGCAGCGTGGGACAGGGGAACGGCGAGCAGTACTTC. Translated: CASSVGQGNGEQYF. The whole variable domain, filled in from reference TRBV9 and TRBJ2-7, reads DSGVTQTPKHLITATGQRVTLRCSPRSGDLSVYWYQQSLDQGLQFLIQYYNGEERAKGNILERFSAQQFPDLHSELNLSSLELGDSALYFCASSVGQGNGEQYFGPGTRLTVT.

The V gene is TRBV6-2 or TRBV6-3, the J gene TRBJ2-3; D is possibly TRBD1 (5 bases). Germline V gene sequence: CDR1 MNHEY, CDR2 SVGEGT. With 7 bases removed from V and 2 bases from J, the gap between germline ends came to 16 bases. The CDR3 totals 15 residues. CDR3 protein: CASTPYGRDTDTQYF. As DNA, the CDR3 is TGTGCCAGCACCCCATATGGCAGGGACACAGATACGCAGTATTTT.

The chain carries TRBV15 and TRBJ1-2; possibly TRBD1 for D (5 bases). The CDR3 spans 15 residues. Trimming shortened V by 1 base and J by 1 base, and 10 bases separated the two germline ends. Germline CDR1 is LNHNV and CDR2 is YYDKDF (reference sequence). The CDR3 loop reads CATSRGGVGNYGYTF. In DNA, the CDR3 is TGTGCCACCAGCAGAGGGGGGGTCGGTAACTATGGCTACACCTTC.

This chain uses TRBV28 with TRBJ2-1, with TRBD2 as a possible D gene (5 bases). Germline loops: CDR1 MDHEN, CDR2 SYDVKM. Trimming shortened V by 2 bases and J by 3 bases, and 14 bases separated the two germline ends. The CDR3 is made up of 16 amino acids. The CDR3 here is CASSLPGADVYNEQFF. CDR3 bases: TGTGCCAGCAGTTTACCTGGAGCGGACGTCTACAATGAGCAGTTCTTC.

The rearrangement joins TRBV13 to TRBJ2-1; TRBD2 matches at 10 bases. The CDR3 is 15 amino acids. Unmatched junction bases numbered 2, after V lost 3 bases and J lost 3 bases. Germline V gene lookup returns CDR1 PRHDT and CDR2 FYEKMQ (reference sequence). Here the CDR3 reads CASSFERGGYNEQFF. As DNA, the CDR3 is TGTGCCAGCAGCTTTGAGCGGGGGGGCTACAATGAGCAGTTCTTC.

This chain uses TRBV28 with TRBJ1-2; D uncertain. Trimming stripped 2 bases from V and 1 base from J, with 5 bases between. The CDR3 is made up of 13 amino acids. Germline V gene data show CDR1 as MDHEN and CDR2 as SYDVKM. Here the CDR3 reads CASSLHNNYGYTF. CDR3 in DNA: TGTGCCAGCAGTTTACACAATAACTATGGCTACACCTTC.

The chain joins TRBV2 to TRBJ2-7, with D uncertain. Germline CDR1 SNHLY, CDR2 FYNNEI. Between the trimmed V and J ends, which lost 7 bases and 0 bases, there was a span of 4 bases. CDR3 length equals 11 residues. For the CDR3, the DNA is TGTGCCAGCACCCACTCCTACGAGCAGTACTTC. This codes for CASTHSYEQYF.

The V gene is TRBV6-1, the J gene TRBJ2-1, with D maybe TRBD1 (5 bases). This CDR3 has 14 amino acids. The germline V gene has CDR1 MNHNS and CDR2 SASEGT. V dropped 1 base and J dropped 7 bases, with 11 bases sitting between them. The CDR3 DNA reads as TGTGCCAGCAGTGAAGTGGGGCTCGGGAATGAGCAGTTCTTC. Translation: CASSEVGLGNEQFF.

This sequence joins TRBV6-5 and TRBJ1-2; the D gene is possibly TRBD1 (5 bases). V gave up 4 bases and J gave up 4 bases, with 16 bases separating them. Per germline, CDR1 MNHEY and CDR2 SVGAGI. There are 15 residues in the CDR3. The CDR3 here is CASSSLPDTLYGYTF. For the CDR3, the DNA is TGTGCCAGCAGTTCCCTCCCGGACACACTCTATGGCTACACCTTC.

This chain uses TRBV18 with TRBJ1-3; D call uncertain. Between the trimmed V and J ends, which lost 3 bases and 0 bases, there was a span of 12 bases. The CDR3 totals 16 residues. CDR1 is KGHSH and CDR2 is LQKENI in the germline V gene. CDR3 amino acids: CASSPGGPSSGNTIYF. In DNA, the CDR3 is TGTGCCAGCTCACCCGGAGGACCAAGCTCTGGAAACACCATATATTTT.

The gene calls are TRBV7-9 and TRBJ2-7; TRBD1 matches 8 bases. The CDR3 runs 15 residues. Per the germline V gene, CDR1 is SEHNR and CDR2 is FQNEAQ (reference sequence). J gave up 3 bases and V 8 bases, and 12 bases lay outside the gene matches. The DNA for the CDR3 is TGTGCCAGCCAAACCGTGGGACAGGACGACTACGAGCAGTACTTC. The encoded protein is CASQTVGQDDYEQYF.

The rearrangement uses TRBV24-1 and TRBJ2-2, with D possibly being TRBD1 (6 bases). The CDR3 sequence is 12 residues long. Germline-derived CDR1 and CDR2 are KGHDR and SFDVKD. V was clipped by 7 bases and J by 5 bases, with 7 bases between them. CDR3 coding DNA: TGTGCCACCAGCCAGGGGACCGGGGAGCTGTTTTTT. Translated: CATSQGTGELFF.

The chain carries TRBV5-5 and TRBJ2-7; TRBD2 matches at 13 bases. Germline V CDR1 and CDR2: SGHKS, YYEKEE (reference sequence). This CDR3 is 17 amino acids long. V lost 4 bases to trimming and J lost 2 bases; unmatched junction nucleotides: 9. The CDR3 loop is CASSPGLAGLRPYEQYF. The CDR3 DNA reads TGTGCCAGCAGCCCGGGACTAGCGGGACTGCGACCCTACGAGCAGTACTTC.

V gene TRBV29-1 combines with J gene TRBJ1-2; D might be TRBD1 (6 bases). Germline values: CDR1 SQVTM, CDR2 ANQGSEA. The CDR3 totals 12 residues. V lost 8 bases, J lost 5 bases, and 15 bases lay in between. The CDR3, as DNA: TGCAGCTCTATGACAGGAACTTATGGCTACACCTTC. This translates into CSSMTGTYGYTF.

This clone was detected only once. At the DNA level, this CDR3 is encoded by other sequences in the same sample as well. The chain employs TRBV19 and TRBJ2-2, with a weak D call TRBD1 (7 bases). From germline, CDR1 is LNHDA and CDR2 SQIVND (reference sequence). The CDR3 is 16 amino acids. V shed 4 bases and J shed 4 bases, with 16 bases lying between them. Written as DNA, the CDR3 is TGTGCCAGTAGTACTCAGGGGGGCCTTCGCACCGGGGAGCTGTTTTTT. This translates into CASSTQGGLRTGELFF.

This chain connects TRBV7-3 to TRBJ2-2; 13 bases agree with TRBD2. Unmatched junction bases numbered 4, after V lost 5 bases and J lost 7 bases. The CDR3 runs to 15 residues. Germline assignment: CDR1 SGHTA and CDR2 FQGTGA. CDR3 in amino acids: CASSRTSGGNGELFF. In DNA form, the CDR3 reads TGTGCCAGCAGCAGGACTAGCGGGGGTAACGGGGAGCTGTTTTTT.

V and J are TRBV12-5 and TRBJ2-7; weak D call: TRBD2 (5 bases). The germline V gene encodes CDR1 LGHNT and CDR2 FRNRAP. Trimming took 1 base from V and 6 from J, leaving 16 bases between them. The CDR3 runs 15 residues. CDR3 amino acids: CASGLGTGVGSEQYF. The CDR3 bases are TGTGCTAGTGGTTTGGGGACCGGGGTAGGGAGCGAGCAGTACTTC.

V gene TRBV11-2 combines with J gene TRBJ2-7; tentatively, D is TRBD2 (6 bases). CDR1 is SGHAT, CDR2 FQNNGV, per germline. The V and J ends lost 3 bases and 0 bases respectively, with 12 bases between them. This CDR3 spans 15 amino acids. The chain's CDR3 is CASSFGGILSYEQYF. In DNA form, the CDR3 reads TGTGCCAGCAGCTTTGGCGGGATCCTCTCCTACGAGCAGTACTTC. The entire variable domain, with the rest obtained from reference TRBV11-2 and TRBJ2-7, is as follows: EAGVAQSPRYKIIEKRQSVAFWCNPISGHATLYWYQQILGQGPKLLIQFQNNGVVDDSQLPKDRFSAERLKGVDSTLKIQPAKLEDSAVYLCASSFGGILSYEQYFGPGTRLTVT.

The chain employs TRBV7-9 and TRBJ1-5, with TRBD1 matching over 7 bases. V lost 5 bases and J lost 5; bases outside the gene matches: 3. CDR1 is SEHNR, CDR2 FQNEAQ, per germline (reference sequence). The CDR3 length is 13 residues. The CDR3 DNA is TGTGCCAGCAGCCGTACAGGGGATCAGCCCCAGCATTTT. Its protein product is CASSRTGDQPQHF.

The V gene is TRBV28, the J gene TRBJ1-5, with D perhaps TRBD1 (6 bases). Germline CDR1 is MDHEN and CDR2 is SYDVKM. V lost 3 bases to trimming and J lost 1 base, with 16 bases between them. This CDR3 has 17 residues. The CDR3 reads CASSFSGTKRSNQPQHF. DNA for the CDR3: TGTGCCAGCAGTTTTAGCGGGACAAAGCGCAGCAATCAGCCCCAGCATTTT.

V and J are TRBV5-6 and TRBJ2-5; D unclear. Per the germline V gene, CDR1 is SGHDT and CDR2 is YYEEEE. The CDR3 has 11 amino acids. V gave up 2 bases and J gave up 5 bases, with 4 bases separating them. CDR3 sequence reads: CASSFMETQYF. The CDR3 DNA reads as TGTGCCAGCAGCTTCATGGAGACCCAGTACTTC.

As for this clone: At one of its ends the junction is not consistent with the germline gene, which may arise from a read error. J is TRBJ2-2 and V is TRBV5-4, with 8 bases fitting TRBD1. The CDR3 loop spans 16 amino acids. Germline CDR1 SGHNT, CDR2 YYREEE (reference sequence). CDR3 protein: CASSLRTGREHRGAVF. DNA of the CDR3: TGTGCCAGCAGCCTGCGGACAGGGCGCGAACACCGGGGAGCTGTTTTT.